One and the same sample provided the 11 T cell receptor beta chains below, sequenced in a study of a mutant IDH1 vaccine in newly diagnosed glioma. The protocol was immunoSEQ multiplex PCR, while the TCRdb copy is restricted to in-frame clones and leaves out a portion. This sample has 9,500 to 12,000 clones; 88% occur once, and the top ten carry roughly 5.2%. Regarding time point: week 23, last vaccination. Each dose of the vaccine consisted of 300 ug of mutant IDH1 20-mer peptide, with topical imiquimod. Antigens for these TCRs are unknown. This specimen consisted of PBMCs, obtained from a glioma patient whose treatment included an IDH1 peptide vaccine. The receptors were gathered from a middle-aged woman with glioma. Some clones in this sample may be carry-over from other donors' samples.

The rearrangement uses TRBV7-9 and TRBJ2-7; perhaps D is TRBD1 or TRBD2 (5 bases each). V dropped 6 bases and J dropped 2 bases, with 14 bases sitting between them. The CDR3 runs to 14 residues. The V gene's germline CDR1 is SEHNR and CDR2 FQNEAQ (reference sequence). DNA for the CDR3: TGTGCCAGCAGTCGGGACCGATCCACCTACGAGCAGTACTTC. Protein product: CASSRDRSTYEQYF.

This chain uses TRBV13 with TRBJ1-1; D is perhaps TRBD1 (5 bases). The CDR3 is 14 amino acids. Germline V gene sequence: CDR1 PRHDT, CDR2 FYEKMQ (reference sequence). Trimming stripped 8 bases from V and 6 bases from J, with 19 bases between. The CDR3 spells CASHAVRSGPEAFF. In DNA form, the CDR3 reads TGTGCCAGCCACGCTGTCCGCTCGGGGCCTGAAGCTTTCTTT.

The rearrangement joins TRBV5-1 to TRBJ1-1; a possible D gene is TRBD1 (5 bases). The CDR3 length is 11 residues. Trimming removed 5 bases at V and 5 bases at J, with 7 bases between. The germline CDR1 and CDR2 sequences are SGHRS and YFSETQ. The CDR3 region is CASRGETEAFF. The CDR3 region has the DNA TGCGCCAGCAGGGGGGAGACTGAAGCTTTCTTT.

This chain connects TRBV28 to TRBJ1-2; D ambiguous. CDR3 length: 14 amino acids. V lost 5 bases to trimming and J lost 5 bases, with 15 bases between them. Germline loops: CDR1 MDHEN, CDR2 SYDVKM. The DNA of the CDR3 is TGTGCCAGCAGTCCTCAGGAGCCGGGATATGGCTACACCTTC. It yields the protein CASSPQEPGYGYTF.

The genes are TRBV7-2 and TRBJ1-5, with a possible D match to TRBD1 (5 bases). V lost 2 bases, J lost 4 bases, and 12 bases lay in between. This CDR3 spans 15 amino acids. CDR1 SGHTA and CDR2 FQGNSA come from the germline V gene. The DNA of the CDR3 is TGTGCCAGCAGCTTAATGCAGGGAGGGAATCAGCCCCAGCATTTT. Amino acids: CASSLMQGGNQPQHF. The full variable domain, completed using reference TRBV7-2 and TRBJ1-5, is GAGVSQSPSNKVTEKGKDVELRCDPISGHTALYWYRQSLGQGLEFLIYFQGNSAPDKSGLPSDRFSAERTGGSVSTLTIQRTQQEDSAVYLCASSLMQGGNQPQHFGDGTRLSIL.

The chain joins TRBV15 to TRBJ2-7; no definite D call. Germline-derived CDR1 and CDR2 are LNHNV and YYDKDF (reference sequence). The CDR3 contains 14 residues. The V and J ends lost 7 bases and 1 base respectively, with 14 bases between them. The CDR3 region is CATTLSLGSYEQYF. The CDR3 coding sequence is TGTGCCACCACTCTCAGCCTAGGTTCCTACGAGCAGTACTTC.

The chain couples TRBV7-8 to TRBJ1-5; possible D gene TRBD1, 5 bases. Germline values: CDR1 SGHVS, CDR2 FQNEAQ. The V end was cut by 5 bases, the J end by 0 bases, with 11 bases between. The CDR3 extends over 15 amino acids. For the CDR3, the DNA is TGTGCCAGCAGCCCAGGGCTCTATAGCAATCAGCCCCAGCATTTT. Its translation: CASSPGLYSNQPQHF.

The chain joins TRBV15 to TRBJ2-1, with 9 bases matching TRBD1. The CDR3 runs 15 residues. Trimming removed 2 bases from V and 6 bases from J; junction bases left unmatched: 5. Germline lookup yields CDR1 LNHNV and CDR2 YYDKDF (reference sequence). CDR3 in amino acids: CATSRHGTGSNEQFF. CDR3 in DNA: TGTGCCACCAGCAGACACGGGACAGGGAGCAATGAGCAGTTCTTC.

The chain joins TRBV11-2 to TRBJ1-6, with 8 bases fitting TRBD1. The CDR3 runs 17 residues. The germline V gene has CDR1 SGHAT and CDR2 FQNNGV. V lost 4 bases to trimming and J lost 10 bases; unmatched junction nucleotides: 15. CDR3 coding DNA: TGTGCCAGCAGCTCCCTTATTCGACAGGGGCGGGGATCACCCCTCCACTTT. Translating it yields CASSSLIRQGRGSPLHF.

In its sample, this clone was seen a few times. The V and J genes are TRBV30 and TRBJ2-5; D is perhaps TRBD1 (6 bases). There are 15 residues in the CDR3. From germline, CDR1 is GTSNPN and CDR2 SVGIG (reference sequence). Trimming removed 2 bases at V and 2 bases at J, with 15 bases between. The CDR3, as DNA: TGTGCCTGGAGTCACCCCCTGGGGGCGCAAGAGACCCAGTACTTC. Its protein is CAWSHPLGAQETQYF.

V and J are TRBV5-4 and TRBJ2-5; D is uncertain. V was pared by 0 bases and J by 2 bases, with 8 bases between. The germline V gene encodes CDR1 SGHNT and CDR2 YYREEE (reference sequence). The CDR3 consists of 14 residues. The CDR3 DNA reads TGTGCCAGCAGCTTGGACGGATTACAAGAGACCCAGTACTTC. Translating it yields CASSLDGLQETQYF.